This TCR beta chain was profiled in a study of beta chain features in type 1 diabetes. Across the whole study: Analysis included about 110 million sorted cells drawn from all samples.

The investigators reverse transcribed all of the isolated RNA, so they sequenced expressed TCRB transcripts. Libraries were prepared by immunoSEQ multiplex PCR; TCRdb keeps only in-frame clonotypes and omits some of them. The sample consists of 550,000 to 850,000 clones, roughly 13% of them appearing once. General study results and limits: There were fewer insertions and more deletions at the VDJ junctions of type 1 diabetes patients. Type 1 diabetes patients had moderately but significantly shorter TCRB CDR3s in all four CD4+ subsets.

With regard to this clone: Antigen: not known.

Based on CD45RO/CCR7/CD25/CD127/CD95/CD27, CD4+ regulatory, stem cell-like memory, naive and central memory cells were sorted. What was sequenced was naive CD4+ T cells from blood. This sequence originates from a man younger than 35 with type 1 diabetes.

The CDR3 loop is CASSLGGGDSKTQYF. For the CDR3, the DNA is TGTGCCAGCAGTTTGGGCGGGGGGGATTCGAAGACCCAGTACTTC. The chain has TRBV28 and TRBJ2-5; 9 bases map to TRBD2. Germline CDR1 and CDR2: MDHEN and SYDVKM. V shed 3 bases and J 6 bases; nucleotides not matched to a gene: 8. This CDR3 region has 15 residues.